One T cell receptor beta chain is described in this entry. Its antigen is undetermined. TCRdb keeps only in-frame clones here, not all; method: immunoSEQ multiplex PCR. The table records 39,000 or so clones, approximately 93% of them present only once. This sample was included in a study of graft-versus-host responses after intestinal transplantation. Overall study context: All recipients got anti-thymocyte globulin induction, then tacrolimus and steroids for 2 to 4 years. Broader study findings: The presence of high graft-versus-host to host-versus-graft clonal ratios in allografts characterized patients with graft-donor T cell macrochimerism.

Per the germline V gene, CDR1 is SGHDT and CDR2 is YYEEEE. The CDR3 consists of 13 residues. With 5 bases removed from V and 2 bases from J, the gap between germline ends came to 10 bases. Specimen: unstimulated CD8+ T cells sorted from spleen or lymph node cells, collected before transplant. The TCR originated in a human donor who was the organ donor for an intestinal transplant. The V gene is TRBV5-6, the J gene TRBJ2-5; possible D gene TRBD1, 5 bases. This CDR3 reads CASSSDRQETQYF. The CDR3 DNA reads TGTGCCAGCAGTTCCGACAGACAAGAGACCCAGTACTTC.